The present entry profiles one TCR beta chain with its context. This sample was included in a study of blood T cell repertoires in COVID-19. Study details: Donors in the United States, Italy and Spain gave samples during acute or convalescent COVID-19. T cells, B-cell-depleted T cells, or PBMCs supplied cDNA or gDNA.

The J segment lost 5 bases and the V segment lost 8 bases, leaving 13 bases of the junction unmatched. The CDR3 is made up of 16 amino acids. CDR1 MNHEY and CDR2 SMNVEV come from the germline V gene (reference sequence). Original methodology: Cell counts per sample came from amplifying reference gene primers. Here immunoSEQ multiplex PCR was the method, and the copy in TCRdb shows in-frame clones only, minus some. The V and J calls and clone size were taken over from that table, and D and trimming were inferred from the DNA. The sample includes about 140,000 clones, roughly 84% of them seen just once. Seattle patients were enrolled during active infection and followed longitudinally.

The origin of this receptor is a man aged 25 to 40 with COVID-19, enrolled during active disease. The chain is built from TRBV27 and TRBJ2-5; 11 bases fit TRBD2. Sequencing used peripheral blood. The CDR3 loop is CASRTQLAGEWETQYF. For the CDR3, the DNA is TGTGCCAGCCGAACCCAACTAGCGGGAGAGTGGGAGACCCAGTACTTC.